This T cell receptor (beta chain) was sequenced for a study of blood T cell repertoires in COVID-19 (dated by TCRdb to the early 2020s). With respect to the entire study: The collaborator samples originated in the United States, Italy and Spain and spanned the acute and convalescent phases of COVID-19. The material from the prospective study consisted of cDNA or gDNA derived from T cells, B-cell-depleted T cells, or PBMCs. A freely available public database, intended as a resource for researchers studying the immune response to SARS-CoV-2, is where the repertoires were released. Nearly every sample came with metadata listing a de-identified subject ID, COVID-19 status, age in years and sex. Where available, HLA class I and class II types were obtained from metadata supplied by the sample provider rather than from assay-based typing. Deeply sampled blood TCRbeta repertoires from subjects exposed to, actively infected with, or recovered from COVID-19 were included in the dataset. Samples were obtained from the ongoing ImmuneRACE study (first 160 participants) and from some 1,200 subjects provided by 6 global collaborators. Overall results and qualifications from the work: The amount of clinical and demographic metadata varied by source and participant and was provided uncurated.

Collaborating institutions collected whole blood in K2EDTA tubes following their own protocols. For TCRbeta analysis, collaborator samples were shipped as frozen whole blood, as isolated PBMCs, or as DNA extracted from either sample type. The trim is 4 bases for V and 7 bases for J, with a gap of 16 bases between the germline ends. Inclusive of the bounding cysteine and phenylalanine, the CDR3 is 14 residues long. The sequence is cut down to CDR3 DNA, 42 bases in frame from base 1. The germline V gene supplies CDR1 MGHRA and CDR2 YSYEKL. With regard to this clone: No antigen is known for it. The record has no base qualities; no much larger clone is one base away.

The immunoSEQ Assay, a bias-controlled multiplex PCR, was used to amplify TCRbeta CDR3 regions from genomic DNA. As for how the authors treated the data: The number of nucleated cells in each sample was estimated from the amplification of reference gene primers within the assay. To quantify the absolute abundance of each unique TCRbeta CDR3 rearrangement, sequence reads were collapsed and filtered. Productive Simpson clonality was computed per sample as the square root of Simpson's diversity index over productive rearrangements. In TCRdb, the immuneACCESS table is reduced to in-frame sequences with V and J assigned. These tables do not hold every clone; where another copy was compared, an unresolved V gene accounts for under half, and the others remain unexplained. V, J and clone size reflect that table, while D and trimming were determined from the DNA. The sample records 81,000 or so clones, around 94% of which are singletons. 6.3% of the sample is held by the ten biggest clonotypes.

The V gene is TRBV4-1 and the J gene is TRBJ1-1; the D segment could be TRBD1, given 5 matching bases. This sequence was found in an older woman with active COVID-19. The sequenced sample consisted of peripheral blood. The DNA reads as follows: TGCGCCAGCAGCCCCGGGACGGGAGATTTTGAAGCTTTCTTT. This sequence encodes CASSPGTGDFEAFF.